This T cell receptor beta chain was sequenced in a study of cytomegalovirus exposure and HLA in healthy donors. This PCR relied on a set of 60 Vbeta primers and 13 Jbeta primers. Generated by immunoSEQ multiplex PCR, the TCRdb table keeps only in-frame clones and is missing some. The data hold about 150,000 clones, with about 80% observed a single time. Regarding this clone: What it binds is not known.

Regarding the study as a whole: Cytomegalovirus status was reportedly diagnosed by the classifier with high sensitivity and specificity. With later analysis, a missense DCLRE1C variant became linked to TCR beta V- and J-gene trimming.

Germline CDR1 reads LGHNA; CDR2 reads YSLEER. V lost 3 bases, J lost 0 bases, and 2 bases stayed unmatched. CDR3 length: 14 residues. The source of this sequence is a woman aged 25 to 39 in good health and CMV-seropositive. The sequenced material came from PBMCs. This chain connects TRBV4-3 to TRBJ2-7, with TRBD1 matching 7 bases. This CDR3 reads CASSQTGPSYEQYF. The CDR3 nucleotides read TGCGCCAGCAGCCAGACAGGGCCCTCCTACGAGCAGTACTTC.